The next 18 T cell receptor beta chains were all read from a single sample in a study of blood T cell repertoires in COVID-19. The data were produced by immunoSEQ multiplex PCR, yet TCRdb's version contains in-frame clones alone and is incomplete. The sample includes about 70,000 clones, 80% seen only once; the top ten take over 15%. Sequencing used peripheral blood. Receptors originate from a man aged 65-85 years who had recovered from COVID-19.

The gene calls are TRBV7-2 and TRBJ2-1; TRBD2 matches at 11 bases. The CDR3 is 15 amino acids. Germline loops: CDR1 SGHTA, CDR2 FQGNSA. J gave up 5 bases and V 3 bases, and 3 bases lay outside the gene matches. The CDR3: CASSFGLAGNNEQFF. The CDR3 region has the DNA TGTGCCAGCAGCTTCGGACTAGCGGGCAACAATGAGCAGTTCTTC.

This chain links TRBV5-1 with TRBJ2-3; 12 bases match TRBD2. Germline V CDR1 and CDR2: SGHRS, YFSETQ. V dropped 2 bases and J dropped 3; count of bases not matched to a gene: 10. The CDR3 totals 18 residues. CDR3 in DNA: TGCGCCAGCAGCTTTTCCCTAGCGGGGGGGCCGGGGACAGATACGCAGTATTTT. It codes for CASSFSLAGGPGTDTQYF.

The CDR3 sequence: CASSVGGLSTYEQYF. The CDR3 DNA follows: TGTGCCAGCAGCGTAGGCGGGCTTTCTACCTACGAGCAGTACTTC. J is TRBJ2-7 and V is TRBV9; possibly TRBD2 for D (5 bases). Germline V gives CDR1 SGDLS, CDR2 YYNGEE. Trimming took off 0 bases at V and 2 bases at J, with 12 bases between the two ends. CDR3 length equals 15 residues.

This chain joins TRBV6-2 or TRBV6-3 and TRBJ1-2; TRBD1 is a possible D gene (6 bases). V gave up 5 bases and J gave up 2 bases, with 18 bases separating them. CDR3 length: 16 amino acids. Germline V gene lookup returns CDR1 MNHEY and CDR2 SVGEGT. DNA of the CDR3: TGTGCCAGCAGTAAACCCGGACAGAAACTCAACTATGGCTACACCTTC. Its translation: CASSKPGQKLNYGYTF.

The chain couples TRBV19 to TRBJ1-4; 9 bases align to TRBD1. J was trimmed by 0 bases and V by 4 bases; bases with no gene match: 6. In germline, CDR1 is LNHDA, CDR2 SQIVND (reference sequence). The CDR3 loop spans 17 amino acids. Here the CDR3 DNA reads TGTGCCAGTAGTAGGGGGACAGGGTCCGCAACTAATGAAAAACTGTTTTTT. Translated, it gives CASSRGTGSATNEKLFF.

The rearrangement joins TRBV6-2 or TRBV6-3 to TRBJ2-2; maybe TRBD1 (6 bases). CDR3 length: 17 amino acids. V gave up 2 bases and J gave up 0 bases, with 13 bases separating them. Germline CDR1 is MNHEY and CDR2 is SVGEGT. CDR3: CASSYVQGKANTGELFF. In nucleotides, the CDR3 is TGTGCCAGCAGTTACGTCCAGGGGAAGGCGAACACCGGGGAGCTGTTTTTT.

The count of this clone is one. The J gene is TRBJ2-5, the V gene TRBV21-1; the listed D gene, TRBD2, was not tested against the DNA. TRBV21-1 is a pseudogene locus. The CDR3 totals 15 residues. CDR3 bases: TGTGCCAGCAGCAAAGCGGAGGGGAAGGGAGAGACCCAGTACTTC. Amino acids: CASSKAEGKGETQYF.

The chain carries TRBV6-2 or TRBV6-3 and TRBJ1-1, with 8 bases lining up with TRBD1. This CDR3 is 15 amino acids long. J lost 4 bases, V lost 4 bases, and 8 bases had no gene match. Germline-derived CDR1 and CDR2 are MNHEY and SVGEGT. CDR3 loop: CASSSTRGHGTEAFF. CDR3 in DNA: TGTGCCAGCAGTTCCACCAGGGGGCATGGCACTGAAGCTTTCTTT.

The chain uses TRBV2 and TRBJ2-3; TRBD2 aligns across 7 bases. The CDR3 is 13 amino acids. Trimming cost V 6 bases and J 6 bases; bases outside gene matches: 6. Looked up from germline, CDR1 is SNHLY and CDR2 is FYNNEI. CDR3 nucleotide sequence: TGTGCCAGCAGAGGAAGCGGGGTTGATACGCAGTATTTT. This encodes CASRGSGVDTQYF.

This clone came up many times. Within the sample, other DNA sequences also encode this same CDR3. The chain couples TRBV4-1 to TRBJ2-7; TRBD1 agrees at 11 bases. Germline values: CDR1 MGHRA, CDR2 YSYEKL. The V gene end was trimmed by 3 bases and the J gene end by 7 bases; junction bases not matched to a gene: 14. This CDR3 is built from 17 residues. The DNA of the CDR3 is TGCGCCAGCAGCCACCTCGGACAGGGGGCGGATTTAGGTGAGCAGTACTTC. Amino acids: CASSHLGQGADLGEQYF.

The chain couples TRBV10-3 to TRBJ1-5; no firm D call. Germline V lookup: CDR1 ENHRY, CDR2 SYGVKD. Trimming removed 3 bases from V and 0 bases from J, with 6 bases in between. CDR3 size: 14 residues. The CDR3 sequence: CAISEDTSNQPQHF. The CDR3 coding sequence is TGTGCCATCAGTGAAGACACTAGCAATCAGCCCCAGCATTTT.

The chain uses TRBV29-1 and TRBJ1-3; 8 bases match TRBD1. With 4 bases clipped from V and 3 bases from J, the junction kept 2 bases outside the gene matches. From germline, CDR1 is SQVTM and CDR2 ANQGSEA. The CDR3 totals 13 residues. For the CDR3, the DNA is TGCAGCGTTGGACAGGGGAGTGGAAACACCATATATTTT. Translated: CSVGQGSGNTIYF.

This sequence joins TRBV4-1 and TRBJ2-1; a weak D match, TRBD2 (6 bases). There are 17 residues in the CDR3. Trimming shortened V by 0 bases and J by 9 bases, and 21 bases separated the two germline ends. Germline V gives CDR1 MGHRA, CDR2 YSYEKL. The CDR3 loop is CASSQDHGLGPGSEQFF. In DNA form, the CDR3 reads TGCGCCAGCAGCCAAGACCACGGCCTAGGGCCCGGGAGTGAGCAGTTCTTC.

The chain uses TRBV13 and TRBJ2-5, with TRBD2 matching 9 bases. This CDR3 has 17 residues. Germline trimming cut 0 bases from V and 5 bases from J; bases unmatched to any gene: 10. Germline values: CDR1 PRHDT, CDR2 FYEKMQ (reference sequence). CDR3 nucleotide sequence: TGTGCCAGCAGCTTAGGGGGCGCGGGAGGGTTTGGCGAGACCCAGTACTTC. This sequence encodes CASSLGGAGGFGETQYF.

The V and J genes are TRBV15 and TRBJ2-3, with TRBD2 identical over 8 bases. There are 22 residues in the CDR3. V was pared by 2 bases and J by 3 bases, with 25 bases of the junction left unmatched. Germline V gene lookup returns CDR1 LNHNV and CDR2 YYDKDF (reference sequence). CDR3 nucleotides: TGTGCCACCAGCAGAACCCTTACTGGAGCGGGAGTTACCACGGGAATAACAGATACGCAGTATTTT. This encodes CATSRTLTGAGVTTGITDTQYF.

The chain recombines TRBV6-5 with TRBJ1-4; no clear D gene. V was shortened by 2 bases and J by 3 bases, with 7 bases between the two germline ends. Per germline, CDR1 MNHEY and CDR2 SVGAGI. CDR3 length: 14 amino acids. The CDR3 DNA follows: TGTGCCAGCAGTTACGGAGCACCTAATGAAAAACTGTTTTTT. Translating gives CASSYGAPNEKLFF.

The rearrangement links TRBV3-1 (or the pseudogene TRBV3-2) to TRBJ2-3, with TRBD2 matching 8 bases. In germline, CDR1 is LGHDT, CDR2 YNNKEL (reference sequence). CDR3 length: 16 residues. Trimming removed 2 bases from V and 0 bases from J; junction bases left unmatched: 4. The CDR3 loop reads CASSQIAGLSTDTQYF. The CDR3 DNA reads TGTGCCAGCAGCCAAATAGCGGGGCTAAGCACAGATACGCAGTATTTT.

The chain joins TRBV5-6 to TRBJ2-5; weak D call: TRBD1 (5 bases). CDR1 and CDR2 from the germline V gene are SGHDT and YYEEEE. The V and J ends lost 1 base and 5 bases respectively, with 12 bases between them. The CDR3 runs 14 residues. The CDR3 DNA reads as TGTGCCAGCAGCTTGCGCACAGGTCGGGAGACCCAGTACTTC. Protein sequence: CASSLRTGRETQYF.